This T cell receptor (beta chain) was profiled in a study of OX40 agonist ivuxolimab in advanced cancers. Regarding the study as a whole: Compared with CD4+, CD8+ T cells on average had more expanded clones. The investigators did not determine what antigen specificity the expanded peripheral T cells had.

In this sample, this clone turned up a few times. What it binds is not known. Trimming removed 7 bases from V and 5 bases from J, with 20 bases in between. CDR3 size: 14 residues. Germline V lookup: CDR1 GTSNPN, CDR2 SVGIG (reference sequence). TCRdb's copy holds only in-frame clones and misses some; the assay was immunoSEQ multiplex PCR. The table records around 56,000 clones, about 79% of them present only once. This clonotype originated in an adult with an advanced solid tumor such as melanoma, head and neck, liver or kidney cancer. V gene TRBV30 combines with J gene TRBJ1-2; TRBD1 is a possible D gene (6 bases). Sequencing was performed on CD4+ or CD8+ T cells sorted from blood, taken in a trial of the OX40 agonist ivuxolimab. CDR3 region: CALRTVFRRYGYTF. CDR3 sequence (DNA): TGTGCCTTGAGGACAGTCTTCAGAAGATATGGCTACACCTTC.